This TCR beta chain appears in the sequencing data of a study of cytomegalovirus exposure and HLA in healthy donors. Study-wide background: Membership in the Caucasian-associated ancestry cluster was found for around 81% of 300 to 400 genotyped donors. Study-wide points: Among TCR beta chains of equal frequency, HLA-associated ones were more clonally expanded in a later analysis. The authors reported that TCR beta sequences could predict HLA-A and HLA-B alleles. These predictions were accurate for most subjects in the first cohort. TCR sequences were mostly rare, though some public TCRs occurred in many donors.

CDR3 length: 15 residues. The V gene's germline CDR1 is SQVTM and CDR2 ANQGSEA. The V gene end was trimmed by 0 bases and the J gene end by 4 bases; junction bases not matched to a gene: 6. Concerning this clone itself: What it recognizes is unknown.

PCR was performed using 60 Vbeta and 13 Jbeta primers. The protocol was immunoSEQ multiplex PCR, while the TCRdb copy is restricted to in-frame clones and leaves out a portion. The sample lists 150,000 to 200,000 clones, approximately 85% occurring once. The sample consisted of PBMCs. The receptor's source is a girl aged 5-17 years in good health and CMV-seropositive. The J gene is TRBJ2-4, the V gene TRBV29-1; 7 nucleotides agree with TRBD1. The CDR3 DNA reads as TGCAGCGTTGAAGATATCGCGGACAGGAAAAACATTCAGTACTTC. Translation: CSVEDIADRKNIQYF. Full variable domain (missing parts from reference TRBV29-1 and TRBJ2-4): SAVISQKPSRDICQRGTSLTIQCQVDSQVTMMFWYRQQPGQSLTLIATANQGSEATYESGFVIDKFPISRPNLTFSTLTVSNMSPEDSSIYLCSVEDIADRKNIQYFGAGTRLSVL.